The clone carrying this T cell receptor beta chain was seen a single time. This entry is derived from a study of blood T cell repertoires in COVID-19. Those who participated ranged in age from roughly 18 to 95 years and resided in approximately 23 US areas. Clinical history reported by participants formed the basis on which cohorts were assigned. Clones were sequenced by immunoSEQ multiplex PCR, and TCRdb holds only the in-frame ones, with some missing. The sample includes around 250,000 clones, around 87% of them seen just once. Germline V gives CDR1 LNHDA, CDR2 SQIVND (reference sequence). The CDR3 is made up of 16 amino acids. V lost 3 bases and J lost 3, with 14 bases in between.

This TCR derives from a woman in her 50s who had recovered from COVID-19. The sample taken for sequencing was PBMCs or T cells enriched from blood (not recorded which). The chain is built from TRBV19 and TRBJ1-4, with D perhaps matching TRBD1 (6 bases). CDR3 sequence: CASSILGGPANEKLFF. DNA for the CDR3: TGTGCCAGTAGTATTTTGGGGGGGCCGGCTAATGAAAAACTGTTTTTT.